This T cell receptor (beta chain) was captured in a study of OX40 agonist ivuxolimab in advanced cancers. The wider study: Given to patients was ivuxolimab, an agonistic anti-OX40 (CD134) antibody. The study, taken as a whole, reports: Those patients achieving a partial response at 0.1-3.0 mg/kg showed among the lowest clonal expansion. Some nonresponders also had low normalized T-cell clonal expansion.

TCRdb's table, derived via immunoSEQ multiplex PCR, lists solely in-frame clones and lacks some. The sample records 76,000 or so clones, roughly 85% being singletons. V shed 3 bases and J 0 bases; nucleotides not matched to a gene: 2. The CDR3 runs 16 residues. Germline V gene data show CDR1 as SGHTA and CDR2 as FQGNSA. On this clone itself: Its specificity is unknown.

The chain carries TRBV7-2 and TRBJ2-3; 11 bases line up with TRBD2. Here the sequenced sample was CD4+ or CD8+ T cells sorted from blood, taken in a trial of the OX40 agonist ivuxolimab. The clonotype was recovered from an adult with an advanced solid tumor such as melanoma, head and neck, liver or kidney cancer. The CDR3 is CASSFSGGASTDTQYF. DNA of the CDR3: TGTGCCAGCAGCTTTAGCGGGGGGGCTAGCACAGATACGCAGTATTTT. The whole variable domain, filled in from reference TRBV7-2 and TRBJ2-3, reads GAGVSQSPSNKVTEKGKDVELRCDPISGHTALYWYRQSLGQGLEFLIYFQGNSAPDKSGLPSDRFSAERTGGSVSTLTIQRTQQEDSAVYLCASSFSGGASTDTQYFGPGTRLTVL.